This TCR beta chain comes out of a study of response to subunit inactivated influenza vaccine. Study findings and constraints: The authors put forward the suggestion that each seasonal influenza vaccination may bring in only a limited number of new T cells.

Germline V CDR1 and CDR2: ENHRY, SYGVKD. The CDR3 has 16 amino acids. The junction had 5 bases not matched to a gene; V was cut back by 2 bases and J by 1 base. TCRdb processed the RT-PCR reads anew with MiXCR; each CDR3 protein has one entry. Of about 830,000 distinct CDR3 sequences in the sample, about a fifth were seen once. This clonotype was seen repeatedly, ten times or more. Antigen unknown. The input for sequencing was PBMCs from blood, taken 4 to 6 days after vaccination. The receptor comes from a man aged 45 to 65 who received an inactivated influenza vaccine. The chain links TRBV10-3 to TRBJ2-3; 8 bases match TRBD1. The CDR3 sequence is CAISEPQGVGTDTQYF. The CDR3 region has the DNA TGTGCCATCAGTGAGCCACAGGGGGTCGGCACAGATACGCAGTATTTT.